The source of this TCR beta chain is a study of T cells in Graves' hyperthyroidism and ophthalmopathy. TCR beta CDR3 regions were amplified from RNA transcripts. Researchers ran a first-round RT-PCR on the TCR CDR3 using the HTBI primer set. TCRdb ran MiXCR on the multiplex PCR reads and lists one entry per CDR3 protein. The sample shows around 500,000 distinct CDR3 sequences, 14% of them seen only once. Broader study findings: Ophthalmopathy, as predicted by the model, came a median around 6 months after the prediction. A 13 V-J model separated ophthalmopathy from stable hyperthyroidism.

A remark on this clonotype: The antigen is unknown.

This CDR3 contains 15 residues. V gave up 2 bases and J gave up 0 bases; unmatched junction bases: 3. CDR1 is MNHNY, CDR2 SVGAGI, per germline (reference sequence). The chain is built from TRBV6-6 and TRBJ1-1; 7 bases line up with TRBD1. The material sequenced was blood. This clonotype was obtained from a middle-aged woman with Graves' hyperthyroidism. The CDR3 DNA is TGTGCCAGCAGTTACGCAGGGGGGATGAACACTGAAGCTTTCTTT. This sequence encodes CASSYAGGMNTEAFF.